Detailed here is one T cell receptor (beta chain). Its antigen is currently unknown. Through a sample-barcoded 5' primer and a J-beta primer mix, a second PCR was run for roughly 6 to 11 cycles. MiXCR was run by TCRdb on the 5' RACE reads, yielding one entry per CDR3 protein. The sample lists about 1 million distinct CDR3 sequences, more than 35% occurring once. Each sample yielded at least 6 micrograms of PBMC total RNA. The data belong to a study of blood T cells in healthy people across ages. Looking at the study overall: About one barcoded beta molecule per two T cells came from capture by template switching. Regarding the study as a whole: In long-lived donors, naive CD4+ cell counts and diversity exceeded those of aged donors. Using unsorted PBMCs precluded a conclusive naive versus antigen-experienced comparison.

CDR3 length: 16 residues. Trimming took 3 bases from V and 4 from J, leaving 16 bases between them. Germline V lookup: CDR1 LNHNV, CDR2 YYDKDF (reference sequence). The chain joins TRBV15 to TRBJ1-5, with D tentatively TRBD1 (5 bases). This TCR was recovered from a woman in her sixties in good health. Sequencing was done on a sample of blood. The CDR3 sequence: CATSSELGGKNQPQHF. In nucleotides, the CDR3 is TGTGCCACCAGCAGTGAATTGGGGGGTAAAAATCAGCCCCAGCATTTT. Combining the CDR3 with reference TRBV15 and TRBJ1-5 gives the whole variable domain DAMVIQNPRYQVTQFGKPVTLSCSQTLNHNVMYWYQQKSSQAPKLLFHYYDKDFNNEADTPDNFQSRRPNTSFCFLDIRSPGLGDTAMYLCATSSELGGKNQPQHFGDGTRLSIL.